This T cell receptor beta chain was sequenced in a study of OX40 agonist ivuxolimab in advanced cancers. Study information: A partial response was reached by three patients: one with hepatocellular carcinoma and two with cutaneous melanoma.

CDR3 length equals 15 residues. Germline CDR1 LNHDA, CDR2 SQIVND (reference sequence). Germline trimming cut 2 bases from V and 2 bases from J; bases unmatched to any gene: 4. The repertoire was sequenced with immunoSEQ multiplex PCR; TCRdb's copy has only in-frame clones and lacks some. The repertoire holds approximately 45,000 clones, with roughly 80% as singletons. Note on this clone: The antigen is not known.

General study results and limits: CD8+ T cells averaged more expanded clones than CD4+.

The chain links TRBV19 to TRBJ2-3; TRBD2 agrees at 7 bases. Sample: CD4+ or CD8+ T cells sorted from blood, taken in a trial of the OX40 agonist ivuxolimab. The receptor was derived from an adult with an advanced solid tumor such as melanoma, head and neck, liver or kidney cancer. The CDR3 is CASSISLAATDTQYF. CDR3 DNA sequence: TGTGCCAGTAGTATAAGCCTAGCGGCCACAGATACGCAGTATTTT.